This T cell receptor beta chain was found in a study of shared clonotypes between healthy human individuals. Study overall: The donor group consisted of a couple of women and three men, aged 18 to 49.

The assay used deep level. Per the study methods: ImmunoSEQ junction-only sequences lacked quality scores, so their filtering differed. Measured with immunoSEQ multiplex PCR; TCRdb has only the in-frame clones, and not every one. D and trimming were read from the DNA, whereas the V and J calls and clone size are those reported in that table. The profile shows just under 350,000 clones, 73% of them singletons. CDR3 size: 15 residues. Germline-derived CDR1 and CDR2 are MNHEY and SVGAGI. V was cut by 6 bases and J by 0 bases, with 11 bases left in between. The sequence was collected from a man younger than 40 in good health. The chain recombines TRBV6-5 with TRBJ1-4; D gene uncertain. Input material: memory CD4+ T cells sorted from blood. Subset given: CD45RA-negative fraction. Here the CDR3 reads CASRMILATNEKLFF. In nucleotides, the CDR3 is TGTGCCAGCAGAATGATACTTGCAACTAATGAAAAACTGTTTTTT.